This T cell receptor (beta chain) was recovered during a study of cytomegalovirus exposure and HLA in healthy donors. The J segment lost 5 bases and the V segment lost 1 base, leaving 14 bases of the junction unmatched. The CDR3 has 17 residues. The germline V gene has CDR1 SGHRS and CDR2 YFSETQ. 13 Jbeta primers and 60 Vbeta primers were used for the PCR. The table came from immunoSEQ multiplex PCR; TCRdb's copy has only in-frame clones and leaves some out. The sample carries about 110,000 clones, just over 15% recorded once. The sequence came from a young woman in good health and CMV-seronegative. The genes are TRBV5-1 and TRBJ2-5, with 7 bases matching TRBD2. Sequences were obtained from PBMCs. CDR3 DNA: TGCGCCAGCAGCTTGCGGACGACCACCTCCGGGGGGGAGACCCAGTACTTC. Its protein is CASSLRTTTSGGETQYF. Combining the CDR3 with reference TRBV5-1 and TRBJ2-5 gives the whole variable domain KAGVTQTPRYLIKTRGQQVTLSCSPISGHRSVSWYQQTPGQGLQFLFEYFSETQRNKGNFPGRFSGRQFSNSRSEMNVSTLELGDSALYLCASSLRTTTSGGETQYFGPGTRLLVL.